This T cell receptor beta chain stems from a study of blood T cell repertoires in COVID-19. Study-wide background: COVID-19 samples from acute and convalescent phases originated in the United States, Italy and Spain.

Authors' processing steps: Nucleated cell number was recorded as an estimate derived from reference gene primer amplification. Sequencing used immunoSEQ multiplex PCR; TCRdb keeps in-frame clones, though not all of them. D and trimming were read from the DNA, whereas the V and J calls and clone size are those reported in that table. The repertoire holds approximately 150,000 clones, with about 85% as singletons. This clone was counted many times. The germline V gene has CDR1 MNHEY and CDR2 SVGEGT. This CDR3 is 19 amino acids long. V trimming: 2 bases; J trimming: 7 bases; junction bases outside the gene matches: 14.

The sequenced sample was peripheral blood. This chain connects TRBV6-2 or TRBV6-3 to TRBJ1-6; TRBD1 matches 10 bases. This TCR derives from a woman in her fifties or sixties with active or convalescent COVID-19. The CDR3 sequence is CASSYALGTGDELNSPLHF. CDR3 nucleotides: TGTGCCAGCAGTTACGCCTTAGGGACAGGGGATGAGTTGAATTCACCCCTCCACTTT.